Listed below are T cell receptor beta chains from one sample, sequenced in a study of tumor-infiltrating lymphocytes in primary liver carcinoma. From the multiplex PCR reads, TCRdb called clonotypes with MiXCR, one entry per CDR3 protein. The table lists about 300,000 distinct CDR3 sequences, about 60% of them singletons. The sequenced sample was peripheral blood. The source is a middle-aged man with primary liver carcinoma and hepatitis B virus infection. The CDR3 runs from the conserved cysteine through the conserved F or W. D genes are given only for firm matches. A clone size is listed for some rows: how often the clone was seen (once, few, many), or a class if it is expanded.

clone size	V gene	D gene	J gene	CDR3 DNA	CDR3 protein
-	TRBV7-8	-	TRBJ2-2	TGTGCCAGCAACTTCAGCCTTCGGGGGCGGAACACCGGGGAGCCGTTTTTT	CASNFSLRGRNTGEPFF
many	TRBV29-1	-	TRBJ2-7	TGCAGCGTCGTTAGTCCGTTAATCGGGACGACCTACGAGCAGTACTTC	CSVVSPLIGTTYEQYF
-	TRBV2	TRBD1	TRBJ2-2	TGTGCCAGCAGCGGGACAGGGAACACCGGGGAGCTGTTTTTT	CASSGTGNTGELFF
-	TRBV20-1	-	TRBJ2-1	TGCAGTGCTAGAGTAGGGGGAAGGGCCAGGGGTGAGCAGTTCTTC	CSARVGGRARGEQFF
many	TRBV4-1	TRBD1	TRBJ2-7	TGCGCCAGCAGCCAAGTGGGCGGGACAGGGTACTACGAGCAGTACTTC	CASSQVGGTGYYEQYF
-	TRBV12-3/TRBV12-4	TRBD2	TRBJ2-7	TGTGCCAGCGGTCAGGGGACTAGCTCGCAGTACTTC	CASGQGTSSQYF
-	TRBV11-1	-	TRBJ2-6	TGTGCCAGCAACTCAGGTTCCTCTGGGGCCAACGTCCTGACTTTC	CASNSGSSGANVLTF
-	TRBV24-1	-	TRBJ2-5	TGTGCCACCGGTATGGGGGCCCAAGAGACCCAGTACTTC	CATGMGAQETQYF
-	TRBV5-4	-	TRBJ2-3	TGTGCCTGCAGCCCCCGAGGGGGGACAGATACACAGTACTTT	CACSPRGGTDTQYF
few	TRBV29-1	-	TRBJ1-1	TGCAGCGCCAGCAGGGGCCGGATGAACACTGAAGCTTTCTTT	CSASRGRMNTEAFF
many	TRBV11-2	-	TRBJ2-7	TGTGCCAGCAGCTTAGATTGGCAGGCGAGGATTTACGAGCAGTACTTC	CASSLDWQARIYEQYF
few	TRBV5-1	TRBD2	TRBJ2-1	TGCGCCAGCAGCCCAACAGTAGCGGGAACTAACAATGAGCAGTTCTTC	CASSPTVAGTNNEQFF
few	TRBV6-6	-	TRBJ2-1	TGTGCCAGCAGTTACTCCCGGGTTGAGCAGTTCTTC	CASSYSRVEQFF
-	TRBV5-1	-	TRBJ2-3	TGCGCCAGCAGCTTGGATGGGGGTCCAGATACGCGGTATTTT	CASSLDGGPDTRYF
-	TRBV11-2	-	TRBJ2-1	TGTGTCAGCAGCCTGAGGTCTTTCACCTACAATGAGCAGTTCTTC	CVSSLRSFTYNEQFF
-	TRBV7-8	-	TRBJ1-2	TGTGCCAGCAGCTTAGCGGAACGGAAGTATGGCTACACCTTC	CASSLAERKYGYTF
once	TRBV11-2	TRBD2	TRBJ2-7	TGTGCCAGCGGCTTGGGGGGGAGAGCTTCCTACGAGCAGTACTTC	CASGLGGRASYEQYF
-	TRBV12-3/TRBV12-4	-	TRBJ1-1	TGTGCCAGCAGCCCATGCAGGATCTCTGAAGCGTTCTTT	CASSPCRISEAFF
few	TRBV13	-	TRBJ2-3	TGTGCCAGCAGCTCACTAGTCGGGGCAGATACGCAGTATTTT	CASSSLVGADTQYF
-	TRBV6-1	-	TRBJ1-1	TGTGCCAGCAGTGAAGCTTCTTGGACGAACACTGAAGCTTTCTTT	CASSEASWTNTEAFF
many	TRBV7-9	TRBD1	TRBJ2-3	TGTGCCAGCACTGATCCGGGACAGGGGGTCGAGACGCAGTATTTT	CASTDPGQGVETQYF
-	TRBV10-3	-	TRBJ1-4	TGTGCCATCAGTGATTCCAGAGCCAATGAAAAACTGTCTTTT	CAISDSRANEKLSF
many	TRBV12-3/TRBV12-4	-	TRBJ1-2	TGTGCCAGCAGTTGGACAGAGCAGTATGGCTACACCTTC	CASSWTEQYGYTF